What follows are 21 T cell receptor beta chains derived from one specimen sequenced in a study of CD4 T cells in relation to SARS-CoV-2 and coronaviruses. Some clones are missing from TCRdb's copy, which holds only in-frame ones; the method was immunoSEQ multiplex PCR. The data hold tens of thousands of clones, with about 71% observed a single time. These receptors are not linked to any known antigen. Before the COVID-19 pandemic, during about 2010-2018, CD4+ T cells were taken from unexposed donors. CD4+ T cells were isolated from the cells after 10 days of culture. Sample: CD4+ T cells from PBMCs, cultured in vitro. These receptors were taken from a human donor in good health.

This clone was seen only a few times. The chain recombines TRBV5-4 with TRBJ2-7; D is ambiguous. This CDR3 comprises 14 residues. The V gene lost 2 bases and the J gene lost 2 bases, with 11 bases spanning the gap. Germline CDR1 is SGHNT and CDR2 is YYREEE (reference sequence). The CDR3 bases are TGTGCCAGCAGCTTTGTAGGCACAGCCTACGAGCAGTACTTC. This sequence encodes CASSFVGTAYEQYF.

The J gene is TRBJ1-1, the V gene TRBV2; 10 nucleotides align to TRBD1. The V gene end was trimmed by 3 bases and the J gene end by 2 bases; junction bases not matched to a gene: 6. Germline V gene data show CDR1 as SNHLY and CDR2 as FYNNEI. The CDR3 has 16 residues. The CDR3 DNA reads as TGTGCCAGCAGTGATCCCCTGACAGGGGGCAACACTGAAGCTTTCTTT. Protein product: CASSDPLTGGNTEAFF.

This chain connects TRBV7-3 to TRBJ2-5; no clear D gene. This CDR3 is 14 amino acids long. CDR1 and CDR2 from the germline V gene are SGHTA and FQGTGA. The germline V and J ends were trimmed by 1 base and 0 bases, with 6 bases remaining between them. The CDR3 nucleotides read TGTGCCAGCAGCTTAAACGGTAACCAAGAGACCCAGTACTTC. It codes for CASSLNGNQETQYF.

This chain joins TRBV7-8 and TRBJ2-3; D is possibly TRBD2 (6 bases). V was pared by 1 base and J by 1 base, with 15 bases between. The CDR3 is 17 residues long. The germline CDR1 and CDR2 sequences are SGHVS and FQNEAQ. In DNA, the CDR3 is TGTGCCAGCAGCTTAGTAACGGGAGTTAGGGGCACAGATACGCAGTATTTT. Amino acid sequence: CASSLVTGVRGTDTQYF.

The rearrangement links TRBV29-1 to TRBJ2-5, with D hard to call. The CDR3 is 13 amino acids. Per the germline V gene, CDR1 is SQVTM and CDR2 is ANQGSEA. Deletions cut 3 bases from V and 5 bases from J, with 13 bases between. The CDR3 DNA reads TGCAGCGTTGATAAGGGTTGGCAGGAGACCCAGTACTTC. As protein: CSVDKGWQETQYF. Drawing the rest from reference TRBV29-1 and TRBJ2-5, the complete variable domain is SAVISQKPSRDICQRGTSLTIQCQVDSQVTMMFWYRQQPGQSLTLIATANQGSEATYESGFVIDKFPISRPNLTFSTLTVSNMSPEDSSIYLCSVDKGWQETQYFGPGTRLLVL.

The sample holds one count of this clone. V is TRBV6-5 and J is TRBJ2-7; no clear D gene. Germline values: CDR1 MNHEY, CDR2 SVGAGI. V shed 0 bases and J shed 7 bases, with 13 bases lying between them. The CDR3 runs 14 residues. The CDR3 DNA sequence: TGTGCCAGCAGTTACTCTGGGTTAGCTCAAGAGCAGTACTTC. Protein product: CASSYSGLAQEQYF.

The chain combines TRBV30 with TRBJ1-5, with no clear D. Germline CDR1 is GTSNPN and CDR2 is SVGIG (reference sequence). The V end was cut by 3 bases, the J end by 11 bases, with 20 bases between. The CDR3 is made up of 14 amino acids. CDR3 DNA sequence: TGTGCCTGGAGCGGGGAGAAGGCAAACGGGGCCCAGCATTTT. Its protein is CAWSGEKANGAQHF. The entire variable domain, with the rest obtained from reference TRBV30 and TRBJ1-5, is as follows: SQTIHQWPATLVQPVGSPLSLECTVEGTSNPNLYWYRQAAGRGLQLLFYSVGIGQISSEVPQNLSASRPQDRQFILSSKKLLLSDSGFYLCAWSGEKANGAQHFGDGTRLSIL.

This chain links TRBV6-1 with TRBJ1-2; maybe TRBD1 (5 bases). The CDR3 spans 15 residues. V shed 3 bases and J shed 0 bases, with 11 bases lying between them. CDR1 MNHNS and CDR2 SASEGT come from the germline V gene. In nucleotides, the CDR3 is TGTGCCAGCAGTGAGTTTACAGGCCCTAACTATGGCTACACCTTC. Translation gives CASSEFTGPNYGYTF.

The chain uses TRBV7-9 and TRBJ2-3, with no clear D. The CDR3 runs to 14 residues. Germline V gives CDR1 SEHNR, CDR2 FQNEAQ (reference sequence). V gave up 10 bases and J gave up 2 bases, with 16 bases separating them. CDR3 coding DNA: TGTGCCATCCAGCAAGACTCAAACACAGATACGCAGTATTTT. Protein product: CAIQQDSNTDTQYF.

The genes are TRBV9 and TRBJ2-3, with TRBD1 matching 7 bases. The V gene end was trimmed by 4 bases and the J gene end by 4 bases; junction bases not matched to a gene: 12. This CDR3 spans 16 amino acids. Germline V gene lookup returns CDR1 SGDLS and CDR2 YYNGEE. CDR3 in DNA: TGTGCCAGCAGCAGAACTGACAGGGTGCTTGCAGATACGCAGTATTTT. It encodes CASSRTDRVLADTQYF.

This rearrangement joins TRBV11-2 to TRBJ2-7, with D possibly matching TRBD1 (5 bases). Between the trimmed V and J ends, which lost 7 bases and 4 bases, there was a span of 26 bases. Germline CDR1 and CDR2: SGHAT and FQNNGV. This CDR3 region has 17 residues. Here the CDR3 reads CASTKRDSKLTWYEQYF. The CDR3 DNA reads as TGTGCCAGCACCAAAAGAGACAGCAAGCTTACCTGGTACGAGCAGTACTTC.

This clone has just one count. The chain carries TRBV29-1 and TRBJ2-3; no reliable D call. The CDR3 totals 13 residues. The V gene's germline CDR1 is SQVTM and CDR2 ANQGSEA. The CDR3 sequence: CSARRRSTDTQYF. In nucleotides, the CDR3 is TGCAGTGCCCGCAGGAGAAGCACAGATACGCAGTATTTT.

V and J are TRBV2 and TRBJ2-7; D is tentatively TRBD1 or TRBD2 (5 bases each). The germline gives CDR1 SNHLY, CDR2 FYNNEI. The ends were cut back, 5 bases at V and 2 bases at J, with 19 bases in the middle. CDR3 size: 16 residues. CDR3 sequence reads: CASSRSRGLGTYEQYF. The CDR3 DNA sequence: TGTGCCAGCAGTAGGTCCCGGGGCCTGGGCACCTACGAGCAGTACTTC.

This clone was counted a single time. The CDR3 spells CASLAAGAGLSSYNEQFF. CDR3 bases: TGTGCCAGCTTAGCAGCGGGGGCCGGCCTCAGCTCCTACAATGAGCAGTTCTTC. The J gene is TRBJ2-1, the V gene TRBV2, with 8 bases aligning to TRBD2. Unmatched junction bases numbered 15, after V lost 8 bases and J lost 0 bases. The CDR3 loop spans 18 amino acids. The V gene's germline CDR1 is SNHLY and CDR2 FYNNEI.

The V and J genes are TRBV5-1 and TRBJ2-3; 8 nucleotides align to TRBD2. The V segment lost 0 bases and the J segment 4 bases; nucleotides outside the gene matches: 13. Germline lookup yields CDR1 SGHRS and CDR2 YFSETQ. The CDR3 runs to 18 residues. The CDR3 DNA follows: TGCGCCAGCAGCTTGGCCTATACCGCCGGGACTAGGGCAGATACGCAGTATTTT. Protein product: CASSLAYTAGTRADTQYF.

This chain links TRBV14 with TRBJ1-6; TRBD1 might be the D (5 bases). Germline V gene sequence: CDR1 SGHDN, CDR2 FVKESK. This CDR3 region has 15 residues. Trimming removed 2 bases from V and 8 bases from J, with 13 bases in between. The CDR3, as DNA: TGTGCCAGCAGCCAATCCTCGTGGGGACATTCACCCCTCCACTTT. Encoded protein: CASSQSSWGHSPLHF.

The V call is TRBV20-1, the J call TRBJ2-2; D gene unclear. CDR1 is DFQATT, CDR2 SNEGSKA, per germline (reference sequence). The length of the CDR3 is 14 residues. Trimming removed 3 bases from V and 2 bases from J, with 10 bases in between. The CDR3 spells CSASSRKNTGELFF. CDR3 coding DNA: TGCAGTGCTAGTAGCAGGAAAAACACCGGGGAGCTGTTTTTT.

The CDR3 loop reads CASSSFGPSYSNQPQHF. As DNA, the CDR3 is TGTGCCAGCAGTTCCTTTGGACCCAGCTATAGCAATCAGCCCCAGCATTTT. V and J are TRBV27 and TRBJ1-5, with D uncertain. Trimming took off 4 bases at V and 0 bases at J, with 16 bases between the two ends. The length of the CDR3 is 17 residues. Germline V CDR1 and CDR2: MNHEY, SMNVEV (reference sequence).

The rearrangement uses TRBV6-4 and TRBJ2-7; TRBD1 agrees at 9 bases. The CDR3 covers 13 residues. The V and J ends lost 7 bases and 5 bases, in that order; junction bases with no gene match: 6. Germline assignment: CDR1 MRHNA and CDR2 SNTAGT. The CDR3, as DNA: TGTGCCAGCAATCCGGACAGGGGCCACGAGCAGTACTTC. Translated: CASNPDRGHEQYF.

The V call is TRBV7-9, the J call TRBJ1-4; 7 bases agree with TRBD1. Per germline, CDR1 SEHNR and CDR2 FQNEAQ (reference sequence). With 9 bases clipped from V and 8 bases from J, the junction kept 9 bases outside the gene matches. This CDR3 is built from 13 residues. CDR3 region: CARQGGALEKLFF. CDR3 DNA sequence: TGTGCCAGACAAGGGGGCGCATTGGAAAAACTGTTTTTT.

The rearrangement uses TRBV7-6 and TRBJ2-6; 7 nucleotides agree with TRBD1. After removal of 4 bases from V and 0 bases from J, the junction contained 3 bases not matched to a gene. Germline CDR1 SGHVS, CDR2 FNYEAQ. This CDR3 is built from 16 residues. The CDR3, as DNA: TGTGCCAGCAGCTCTTACAGGGGCTCTGGGGCCAACGTCCTGACTTTC. Protein product: CASSSYRGSGANVLTF.